This entry features one T cell receptor (beta chain) sequence. Antigen specificity is unknown. The CDR3 contains 16 residues. J gave up 6 bases and V 6 bases, and 11 bases lay outside the gene matches. Per the germline V gene, CDR1 is SGHVS and CDR2 is FQNEAQ. PCR used 60 Vbeta primers and 13 Jbeta primers. Assay: immunoSEQ multiplex PCR; the TCRdb copy retains only in-frame clones and omits some. The sample consists of roughly 130,000 clones, 65% to 85% of them appearing once. This specimen comes from a study of cytomegalovirus exposure and HLA in healthy donors. Study-level points and caveats: Rare TCR sequences dominated, though some public TCRs recurred in many donors. In a later analysis, HLA-associated TCR beta chains were more clonally expanded than equally common others. An ancestry cluster, one associated with Asian ancestry, reportedly showed fewer N-insertions than the 666-donor mean in a later analysis. Another analysis was done later, and it associated more than 15,000 TCR beta sequences with HLA alleles at 0.05 false discovery rate.

This TCR derives from a man younger than 35 in good health and CMV-seronegative. This chain links TRBV7-8 with TRBJ2-1; 10 bases map to TRBD1. The sequencing sample was made of PBMCs. CDR3 sequence reads: CASSQKRGQGSNEQFF. Here the CDR3 DNA reads TGTGCCAGCAGTCAAAAGAGGGGACAGGGGAGCAATGAGCAGTTCTTC.